The clone carrying this T cell receptor beta chain came up a few times. Its matching antigen is unknown. Germline CDR1 SNHLY, CDR2 FYNNEI. The CDR3 extends over 15 amino acids. Trimming took 5 bases from V and 5 from J; bases not matched to a gene: 6. The data are from a study of early T cells in non-severe SARS-CoV-2 infection. Overall study context: From unsorted whole blood, bulk RNA was sequenced, and the chains remained unpaired. Study-level points and caveats: VDJdb matches were skewed toward anti-spike CD8 T cell responses.

The TCR library protocol was used to attach unique molecular identifiers. These identifiers were attached to individual cDNA molecules. TCRdb fed the 5' RACE reads into MiXCR, producing one record per CDR3 protein. The data show about 36,000 distinct CDR3 sequences, around 6.5% seen once. V usage is TRBV2 and J usage is TRBJ1-4; 9 positions match TRBD1. The sequencing here drew on whole blood, taken at baseline. The receptor comes from an adult who was a healthcare worker with PCR-confirmed SARS-CoV-2 infection or an uninfected control (not recorded which). CDR3 residues: CASSSSDRGNEKLFF. In nucleotides, the CDR3 is TGTGCCAGCAGTTCCTCTGACAGGGGGAATGAAAAACTGTTTTTT.